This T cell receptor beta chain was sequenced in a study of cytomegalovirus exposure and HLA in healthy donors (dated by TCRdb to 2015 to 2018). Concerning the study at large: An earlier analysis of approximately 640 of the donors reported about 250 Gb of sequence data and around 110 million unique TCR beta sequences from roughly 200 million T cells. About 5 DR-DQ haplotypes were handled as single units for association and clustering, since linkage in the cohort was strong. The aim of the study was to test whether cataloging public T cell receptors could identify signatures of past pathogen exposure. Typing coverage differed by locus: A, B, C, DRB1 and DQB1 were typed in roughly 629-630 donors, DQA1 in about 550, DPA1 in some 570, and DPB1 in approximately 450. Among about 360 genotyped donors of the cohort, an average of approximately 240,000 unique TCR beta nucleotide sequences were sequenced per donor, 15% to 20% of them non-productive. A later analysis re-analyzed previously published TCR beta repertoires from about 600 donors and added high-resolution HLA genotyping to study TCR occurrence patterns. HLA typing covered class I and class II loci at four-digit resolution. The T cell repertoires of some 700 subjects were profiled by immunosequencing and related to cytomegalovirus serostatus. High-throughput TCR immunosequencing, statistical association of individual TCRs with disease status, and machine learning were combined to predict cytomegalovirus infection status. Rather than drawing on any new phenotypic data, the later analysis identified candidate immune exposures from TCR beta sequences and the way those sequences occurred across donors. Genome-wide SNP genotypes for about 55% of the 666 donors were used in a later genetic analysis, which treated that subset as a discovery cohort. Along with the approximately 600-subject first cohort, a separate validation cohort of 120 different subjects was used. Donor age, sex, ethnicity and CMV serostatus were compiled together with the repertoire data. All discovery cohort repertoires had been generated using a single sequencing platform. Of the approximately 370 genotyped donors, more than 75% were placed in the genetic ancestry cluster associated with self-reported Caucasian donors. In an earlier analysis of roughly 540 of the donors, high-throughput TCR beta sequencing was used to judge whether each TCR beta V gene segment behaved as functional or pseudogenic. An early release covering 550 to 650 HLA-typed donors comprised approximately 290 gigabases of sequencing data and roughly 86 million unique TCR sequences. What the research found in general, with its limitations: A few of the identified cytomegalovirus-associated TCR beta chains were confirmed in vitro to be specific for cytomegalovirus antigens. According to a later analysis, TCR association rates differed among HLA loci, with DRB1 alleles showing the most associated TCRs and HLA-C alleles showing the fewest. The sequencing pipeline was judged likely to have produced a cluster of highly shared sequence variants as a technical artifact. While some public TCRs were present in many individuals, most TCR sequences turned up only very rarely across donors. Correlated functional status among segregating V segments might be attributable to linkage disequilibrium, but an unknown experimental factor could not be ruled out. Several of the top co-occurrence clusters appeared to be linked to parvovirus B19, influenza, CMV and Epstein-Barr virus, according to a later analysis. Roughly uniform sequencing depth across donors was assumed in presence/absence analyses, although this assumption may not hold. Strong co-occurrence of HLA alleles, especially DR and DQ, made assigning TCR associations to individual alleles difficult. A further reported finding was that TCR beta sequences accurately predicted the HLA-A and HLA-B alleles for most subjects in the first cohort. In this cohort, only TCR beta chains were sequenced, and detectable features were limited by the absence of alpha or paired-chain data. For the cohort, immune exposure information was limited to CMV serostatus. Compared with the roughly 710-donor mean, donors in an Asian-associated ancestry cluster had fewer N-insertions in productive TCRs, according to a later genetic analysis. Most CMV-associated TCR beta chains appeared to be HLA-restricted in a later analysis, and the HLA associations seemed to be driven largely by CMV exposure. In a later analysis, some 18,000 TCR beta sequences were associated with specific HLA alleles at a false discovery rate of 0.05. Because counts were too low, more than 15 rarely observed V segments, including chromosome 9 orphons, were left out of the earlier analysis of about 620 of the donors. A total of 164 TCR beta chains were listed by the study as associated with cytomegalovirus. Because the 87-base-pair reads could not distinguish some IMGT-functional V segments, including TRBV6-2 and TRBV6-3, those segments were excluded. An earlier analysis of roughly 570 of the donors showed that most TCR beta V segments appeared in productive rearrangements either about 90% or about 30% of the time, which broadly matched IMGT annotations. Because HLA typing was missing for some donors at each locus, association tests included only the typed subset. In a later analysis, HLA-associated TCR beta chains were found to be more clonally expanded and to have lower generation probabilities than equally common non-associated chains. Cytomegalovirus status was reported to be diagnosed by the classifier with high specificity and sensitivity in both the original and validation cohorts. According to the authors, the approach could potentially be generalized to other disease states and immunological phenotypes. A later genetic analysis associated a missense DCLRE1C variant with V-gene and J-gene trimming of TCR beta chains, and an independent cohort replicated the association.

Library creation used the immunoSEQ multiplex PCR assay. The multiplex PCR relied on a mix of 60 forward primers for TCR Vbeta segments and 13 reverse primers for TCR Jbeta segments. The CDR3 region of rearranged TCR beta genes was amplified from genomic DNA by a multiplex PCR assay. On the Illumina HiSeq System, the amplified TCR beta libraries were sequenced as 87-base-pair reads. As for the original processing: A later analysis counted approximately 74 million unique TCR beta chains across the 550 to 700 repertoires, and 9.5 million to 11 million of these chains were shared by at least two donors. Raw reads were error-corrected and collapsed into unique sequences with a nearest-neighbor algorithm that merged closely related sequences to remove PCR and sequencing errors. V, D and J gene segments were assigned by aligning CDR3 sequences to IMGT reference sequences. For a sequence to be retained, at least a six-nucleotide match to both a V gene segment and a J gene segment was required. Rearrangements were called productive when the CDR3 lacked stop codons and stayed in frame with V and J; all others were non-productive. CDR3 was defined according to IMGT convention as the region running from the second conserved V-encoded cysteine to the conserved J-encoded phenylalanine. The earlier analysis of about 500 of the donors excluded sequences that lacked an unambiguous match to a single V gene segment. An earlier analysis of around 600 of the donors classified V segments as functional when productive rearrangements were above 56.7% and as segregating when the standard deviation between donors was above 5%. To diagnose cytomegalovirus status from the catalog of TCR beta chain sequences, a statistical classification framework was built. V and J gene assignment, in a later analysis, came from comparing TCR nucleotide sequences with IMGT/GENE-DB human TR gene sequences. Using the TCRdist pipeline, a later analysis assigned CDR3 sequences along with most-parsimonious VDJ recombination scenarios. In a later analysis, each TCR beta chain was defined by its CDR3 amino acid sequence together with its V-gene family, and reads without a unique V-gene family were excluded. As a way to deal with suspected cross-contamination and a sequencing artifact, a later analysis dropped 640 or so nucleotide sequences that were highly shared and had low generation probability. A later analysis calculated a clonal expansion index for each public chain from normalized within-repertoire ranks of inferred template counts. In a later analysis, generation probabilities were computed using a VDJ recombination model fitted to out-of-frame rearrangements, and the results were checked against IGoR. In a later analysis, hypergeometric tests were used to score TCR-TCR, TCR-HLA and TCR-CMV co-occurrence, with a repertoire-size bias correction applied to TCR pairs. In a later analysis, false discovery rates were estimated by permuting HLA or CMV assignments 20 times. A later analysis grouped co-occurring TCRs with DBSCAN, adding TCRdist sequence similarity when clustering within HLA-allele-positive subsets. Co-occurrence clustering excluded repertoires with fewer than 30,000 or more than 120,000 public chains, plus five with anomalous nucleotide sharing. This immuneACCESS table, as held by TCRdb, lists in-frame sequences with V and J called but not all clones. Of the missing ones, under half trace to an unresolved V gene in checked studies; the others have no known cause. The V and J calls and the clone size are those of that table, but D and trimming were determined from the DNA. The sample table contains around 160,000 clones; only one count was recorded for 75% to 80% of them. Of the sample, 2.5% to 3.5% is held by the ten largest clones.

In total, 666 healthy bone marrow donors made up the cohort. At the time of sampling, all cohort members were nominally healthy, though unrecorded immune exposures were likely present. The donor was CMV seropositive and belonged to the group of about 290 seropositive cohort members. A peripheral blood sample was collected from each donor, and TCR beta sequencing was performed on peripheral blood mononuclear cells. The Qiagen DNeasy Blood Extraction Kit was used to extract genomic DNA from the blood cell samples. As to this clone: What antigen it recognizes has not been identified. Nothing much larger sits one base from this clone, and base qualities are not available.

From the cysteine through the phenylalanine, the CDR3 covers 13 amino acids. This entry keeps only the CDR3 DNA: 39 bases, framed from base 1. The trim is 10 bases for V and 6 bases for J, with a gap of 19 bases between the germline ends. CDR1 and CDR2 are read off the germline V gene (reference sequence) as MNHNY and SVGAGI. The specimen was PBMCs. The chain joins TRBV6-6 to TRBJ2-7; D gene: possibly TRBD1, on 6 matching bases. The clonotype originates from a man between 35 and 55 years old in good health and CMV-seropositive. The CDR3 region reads CATTPGHLSEQYF. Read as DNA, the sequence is TGTGCCACCACCCCGGGACACCTCTCCGAGCAGTACTTC.